Presented here are 24 T cell receptor beta chains from one specimen sequenced in a study of T cells in Graves' hyperthyroidism and ophthalmopathy. It was RNA transcripts that yielded the amplified TCR beta CDR3 regions. The primer set for the first-round RT-PCR of the TCR CDR3 was HTBI. TCRdb analysed the multiplex PCR reads with MiXCR anew, one entry per CDR3 protein. The sample records over 250,000 distinct CDR3 sequences, 25% being singletons. Material: blood. These receptors were collected from a man aged 35-49 years with Graves' hyperthyroidism that later progressed to Graves' ophthalmopathy.

The chain recombines TRBV6-2 or TRBV6-3 with TRBJ1-1, with TRBD1 matching 11 bases. With 7 bases clipped from V and 7 bases from J, the junction kept 17 bases outside the gene matches. This CDR3 has 17 residues. The germline V gene has CDR1 MNHEY and CDR2 SVGEGT. This chain's CDR3 is CASNTRDRGYHSGEAFF. The CDR3 DNA sequence: TGTGCCAGCAACACCCGGGACAGGGGGTACCATTCGGGTGAAGCTTTCTTT.

Ten or more counts support this clonotype. J is TRBJ2-4 and V is TRBV6-2 or TRBV6-3, with 9 nucleotides matching TRBD1. The CDR3 runs 18 residues. The V and J ends lost 6 bases and 1 base, in that order; junction bases with no gene match: 13. The germline V gene encodes CDR1 MNHEY and CDR2 SVGEGT. CDR3 sequence (DNA): TGTGCCAGCAGATATCCGGGACAGGGAACTTCGGCCAAAAACATTCAGTACTTC. Translated, it gives CASRYPGQGTSAKNIQYF.

V and J are TRBV20-1 and TRBJ2-5; 10 nucleotides line up with TRBD1. Trimming took 6 bases from V and 5 from J; bases not matched to a gene: 12. In germline, CDR1 is DFQATT, CDR2 SNEGSKA (reference sequence). The CDR3 has 15 residues. CDR3 sequence (DNA): TGCAGTGCCCGCTCCGGGACAGGGGCGGGGGAGACCCAGTACTTC. It is translated as CSARSGTGAGETQYF.

This clonotype was seen many times. The V call is TRBV28, the J call TRBJ1-3; 7 positions match TRBD1. Per germline, CDR1 MDHEN and CDR2 SYDVKM. CDR3 length equals 17 residues. J lost 0 bases, V lost 6 bases, and 11 bases had no gene match. The CDR3 loop reads CASSDAGGTFSGNTIYF. Here the CDR3 DNA reads TGTGCCAGCAGCGATGCAGGGGGAACCTTCTCTGGAAACACCATATATTTT.

There are a few counts of this clonotype. The chain joins TRBV5-1 to TRBJ1-1; D not certain. CDR1 is SGHRS, CDR2 YFSETQ, per germline. V lost 4 bases and J lost 6, with 10 bases in between. CDR3 length: 12 amino acids. The CDR3 coding sequence is TGCGCCAGCAGCCCTCGGGGTCCTGAAGCTTTCTTT. Its translation: CASSPRGPEAFF.

The chain is built from TRBV6-2 or TRBV6-3 and TRBJ2-7, with D possibly being TRBD2 (5 bases). The CDR3 is made up of 13 amino acids. Germline V CDR1 and CDR2: MNHEY, SVGEGT. Between the trimmed V and J ends, which lost 2 bases and 5 bases, there was a span of 10 bases. Written as DNA, the CDR3 is TGTGCCAGCAGTTACGAGGGTGCCCACGAGCAGTACTTC. Translating gives CASSYEGAHEQYF.

The table lists this clonotype with many counts. The rearrangement uses TRBV10-3 and TRBJ2-7; 9 bases are shared with TRBD2. Germline lookup yields CDR1 ENHRY and CDR2 SYGVKD. This CDR3 spans 14 amino acids. The V segment lost 8 bases and the J segment 4 bases; nucleotides outside the gene matches: 9. The CDR3 DNA sequence: TGTGCCATCGGGGATCTAGCGGGAAGTTACGAGCAGTACTTC. Amino acids: CAIGDLAGSYEQYF.

V and J are TRBV6-2 or TRBV6-3 and TRBJ2-7; 7 bases fit TRBD1. Germline trimming cut 0 bases from V and 0 bases from J; bases unmatched to any gene: 8. This CDR3 contains 17 residues. Germline CDR1 and CDR2: MNHEY and SVGEGT. The CDR3 nucleotides read TGTGCCAGCAGTTACTCAGCTACAGGGGTAAGCTCCTACGAGCAGTACTTC. It specifies CASSYSATGVSSYEQYF.

This clonotype has a count of ten or more. The chain couples TRBV20-1 to TRBJ1-1; D uncertain. Trimming removed 1 base at V and 4 bases at J, with 10 bases between. This CDR3 spans 13 amino acids. The germline V gene has CDR1 DFQATT and CDR2 SNEGSKA (reference sequence). The CDR3 DNA is TGCAGTGCTAGAGGAGCTAGGAGCACTGAAGCTTTCTTT. As protein: CSARGARSTEAFF.

There are many counts of this clonotype. CDR3 amino acids: CSARENIKSFF. The CDR3 DNA reads TGCAGTGCTAGAGAGAATATTAAAAGTTTCTTT. The chain uses TRBV20-1 and TRBJ1-1; no reliable D call. Looked up from germline, CDR1 is DFQATT and CDR2 is SNEGSKA (reference sequence). This CDR3 region has 11 residues. The V gene lost 0 bases and the J gene lost 13 bases, with 12 bases spanning the gap.

This clonotype was counted at least ten times. This chain connects TRBV6-1 to TRBJ1-2, with D unclear. CDR1 is MNHNS, CDR2 SASEGT, per germline. Trimming removed 7 bases at V and 3 bases at J, with 9 bases between. The CDR3 covers 12 residues. CDR3 in DNA: TGTGCCAGCAACAAGGGTTACTATGGCTACACCTTC. Translating it yields CASNKGYYGYTF.

This clonotype was observed many times. V is TRBV5-1 and J is TRBJ1-1, with 9 bases lining up with TRBD1. The CDR3 has 16 residues. CDR1 and CDR2 from the germline V gene are SGHRS and YFSETQ. The trim removed 4 bases at V and 1 base at J, leaving 8 bases unmatched. For the CDR3, the DNA is TGCGCCAGCAGCACGGGACAGGGCGGTACGAACACTGAAGCTTTCTTT. This encodes CASSTGQGGTNTEAFF.

Many counts were recorded for this clonotype. The chain is built from TRBV6-1 and TRBJ2-2; the D call may be TRBD1 or TRBD2 (5 bases each). CDR1 MNHNS and CDR2 SASEGT come from the germline V gene. Trimming pared 6 bases from V and 2 bases from J, leaving 13 bases between. The CDR3 length is 15 residues. This chain's CDR3 is CASSTGTANTGELFF. The CDR3 bases are TGTGCCAGCAGCACCGGGACGGCCAACACCGGGGAGCTGTTTTTT.

In its sample, this clonotype was seen many times. This chain connects TRBV7-8 to TRBJ2-1; D not resolved. Trimming stripped 5 bases from V and 4 bases from J, with 9 bases between. CDR1 is SGHVS and CDR2 is FQNEAQ in the germline V gene. This CDR3 has 13 amino acids. CDR3 in amino acids: CASSPDVYNEQFF. In DNA, the CDR3 is TGTGCCAGCAGCCCAGATGTATACAATGAGCAGTTCTTC.

This clonotype occurred many times. The V gene is TRBV27, the J gene TRBJ1-2; D gene ambiguous. Trimming cost V 2 bases and J 1 base, with 5 bases left between them. Germline CDR1 reads MNHEY; CDR2 reads SMNVEV (reference sequence). This CDR3 comprises 13 residues. Here the CDR3 reads CASSLRVNYGYTF. DNA of the CDR3: TGTGCCAGCAGTTTAAGGGTTAACTATGGCTACACCTTC.

This clonotype has at least ten counts. The chain joins TRBV9 to TRBJ1-2; D unclear. The V and J ends lost 4 bases and 0 bases respectively, with 19 bases between them. This CDR3 comprises 17 residues. Per germline, CDR1 SGDLS and CDR2 YYNGEE. In DNA form, the CDR3 reads TGTGCCAGCAGCCCCCGGCAGGAGAGATTATCTAACTATGGCTACACCTTC. It codes for CASSPRQERLSNYGYTF.

The chain is built from TRBV6-1 and TRBJ2-7; TRBD2 matches at 13 bases. This CDR3 spans 15 amino acids. Germline V gene sequence: CDR1 MNHNS, CDR2 SASEGT. V was pared by 8 bases and J by 3 bases, with 7 bases of the junction left unmatched. The CDR3 DNA follows: TGTGCCAGCGGAGAGACTAGCGGGGGGAACTACGAGCAGTACTTC. Its protein is CASGETSGGNYEQYF.

Ten or more counts support this clonotype. The V gene is TRBV3-1, the J gene TRBJ2-2, with D maybe TRBD2 (6 bases). Germline V gene sequence: CDR1 LGHDT, CDR2 YNNKEL (reference sequence). V was pared by 4 bases and J by 5 bases, with 11 bases between. The CDR3 extends over 14 amino acids. The CDR3 region is CASSLRLGTGELFF. The CDR3 DNA follows: TGTGCCAGCAGCCTCCGACTAGGGACCGGGGAGCTGTTTTTT.

This clonotype was seen ten or more times. CDR3 residues: CASSYPRGGTWGYTF. CDR3 nucleotide sequence: TGTGCCAGCAGTTACCCGCGTGGGGGGACATGGGGCTACACCTTC. The rearrangement uses TRBV6-5 and TRBJ1-2; tentative D call: TRBD1 (6 bases). This CDR3 has 15 amino acids. V was pared by 2 bases and J by 8 bases, with 18 bases between. Germline assignment: CDR1 MNHEY and CDR2 SVGAGI.

This clonotype came up many times. V and J are TRBV27 and TRBJ2-2; 7 nucleotides agree with TRBD2. With V trimmed by 10 bases and J by 5 bases, 10 bases remained unmatched. CDR1 is MNHEY and CDR2 is SMNVEV in the germline V gene (reference sequence). The CDR3 covers 14 residues. The CDR3 protein is CATHSLLATGELFF. CDR3 DNA sequence: TGTGCCACCCATTCCCTACTAGCGACCGGGGAGCTGTTTTTT.

This clonotype was detected ten times or more. V is TRBV2 and J is TRBJ2-5; D possibly corresponds to TRBD1 (6 bases). Germline V gene lookup returns CDR1 SNHLY and CDR2 FYNNEI. The CDR3 consists of 14 residues. The V end was cut by 4 bases, the J end by 5 bases, with 14 bases between. CDR3 in amino acids: CASSADTGTETQYF. The CDR3 DNA is TGTGCCAGCAGTGCTGACACAGGGACGGAGACCCAGTACTTC.

This clonotype was seen more than once but under ten times. The chain is built from TRBV6-5 and TRBJ1-1, with D unresolved. Trimming cost V 3 bases and J 1 base, with 12 bases left between them. Germline CDR1 and CDR2: MNHEY and SVGAGI. The CDR3 length is 15 residues. DNA of the CDR3: TGTGCCAGCAGTTATTATGTAGACTGGAACACTGAAGCTTTCTTT. Encoded protein: CASSYYVDWNTEAFF.

The rearrangement joins TRBV12-3 or TRBV12-4 to TRBJ2-7; 7 bases fit TRBD1. V lost 6 bases and J lost 7; bases outside the gene matches: 6. The CDR3 is 12 amino acids. CDR3 DNA: TGTGCCAGCAGCCCTGAGACAGGGGAGCAGTACTTC. Protein: CASSPETGEQYF.

In its sample, this clonotype was seen a few times. This chain connects TRBV12-3 or TRBV12-4 to TRBJ1-2; D call uncertain. Trimming shortened V by 3 bases and J by 2 bases, and 13 bases separated the two germline ends. There are 15 residues in the CDR3. The CDR3: CASSFIRGGNYGYTF. The CDR3 region has the DNA TGTGCCAGCAGTTTCATCCGGGGAGGGAACTATGGCTACACCTTC.